This entry lists 3 T cell receptor beta chains sequenced from one sample in a study of cytomegalovirus exposure and HLA in healthy donors. PCR used 60 Vbeta primers and 13 Jbeta primers. The data were produced by immunoSEQ multiplex PCR, yet TCRdb's version contains in-frame clones alone and is incomplete. Of about 160,000 clones listed, about 80% were seen once; the top ten hold around 1.3%. Sequencing input: PBMCs. These receptors were collected from a woman in her fifties or sixties in good health and CMV-seronegative.

The chain joins TRBV5-1 to TRBJ2-2; D unresolved. The CDR3 extends over 15 amino acids. The germline CDR1 and CDR2 sequences are SGHRS and YFSETQ. V lost 3 bases and J lost 3, with 12 bases in between. The CDR3 spells CASSYDGDYTGELFF. The CDR3 DNA sequence: TGCGCCAGCAGCTACGACGGAGATTACACCGGGGAGCTGTTTTTT.

CDR3 nucleotides: TGTGCCAGCATCCTTGGGGGGGCTGGGGACTATGGCTACACCTTC. As protein: CASILGGAGDYGYTF. The V call is TRBV28, the J call TRBJ1-2; weak D call: TRBD1 (6 bases). This CDR3 comprises 15 residues. Trimming shortened V by 7 bases and J by 3 bases, and 18 bases separated the two germline ends. Germline values: CDR1 MDHEN, CDR2 SYDVKM.

The chain is built from TRBV6-5 and TRBJ2-2; 7 bases are shared with TRBD1. The CDR3 has 14 residues. The germline V gene encodes CDR1 MNHEY and CDR2 SVGAGI. With 5 bases clipped from V and 5 bases from J, the junction kept 5 bases outside the gene matches. CDR3: CASSQGQETGELFF. As DNA, the CDR3 is TGTGCCAGCAGTCAAGGACAGGAAACCGGGGAGCTGTTTTTT.